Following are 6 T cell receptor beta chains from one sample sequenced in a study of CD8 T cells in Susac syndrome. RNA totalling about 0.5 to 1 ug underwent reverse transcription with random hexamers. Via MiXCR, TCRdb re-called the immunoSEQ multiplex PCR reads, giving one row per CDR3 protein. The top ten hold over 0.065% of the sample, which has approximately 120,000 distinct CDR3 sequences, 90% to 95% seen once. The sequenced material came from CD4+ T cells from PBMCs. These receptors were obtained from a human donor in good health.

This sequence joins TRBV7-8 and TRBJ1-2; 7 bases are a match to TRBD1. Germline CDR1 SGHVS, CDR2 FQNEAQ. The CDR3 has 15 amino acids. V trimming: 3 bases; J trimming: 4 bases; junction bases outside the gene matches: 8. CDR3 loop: CASSFSGGQSYGYTF. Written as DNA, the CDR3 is TGTGCCAGCAGCTTCTCTGGGGGACAGAGCTATGGCTACACCTTC.

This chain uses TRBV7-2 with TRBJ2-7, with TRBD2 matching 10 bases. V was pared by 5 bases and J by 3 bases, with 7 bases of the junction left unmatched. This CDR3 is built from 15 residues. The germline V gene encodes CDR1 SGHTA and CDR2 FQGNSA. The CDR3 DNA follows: TGTGCCAGCAGCAAATCTAGCGGGGGCCTCTACGAGCAGTACTTC. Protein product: CASSKSSGGLYEQYF. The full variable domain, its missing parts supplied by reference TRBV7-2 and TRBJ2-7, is GAGVSQSPSNKVTEKGKDVELRCDPISGHTALYWYRQSLGQGLEFLIYFQGNSAPDKSGLPSDRFSAERTGGSVSTLTIQRTQQEDSAVYLCASSKSSGGLYEQYFGPGTRLTVT.

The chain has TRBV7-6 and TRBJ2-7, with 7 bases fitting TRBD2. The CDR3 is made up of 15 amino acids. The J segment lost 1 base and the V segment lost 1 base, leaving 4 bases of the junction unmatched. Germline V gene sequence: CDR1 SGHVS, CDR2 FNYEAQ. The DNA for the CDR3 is TGTGCCAGCAGCTTAGGGGCGGGAGCGTCCTACGAGCAGTACTTC. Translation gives CASSLGAGASYEQYF. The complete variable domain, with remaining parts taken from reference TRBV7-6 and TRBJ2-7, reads GAGVSQSPRYKVTKRGQDVALRCDPISGHVSLYWYRQALGQGPEFLTYFNYEAQQDKSGLPNDRFSAERPEGSISTLTIQRTEQRDSAMYRCASSLGAGASYEQYFGPGTRLTVT.

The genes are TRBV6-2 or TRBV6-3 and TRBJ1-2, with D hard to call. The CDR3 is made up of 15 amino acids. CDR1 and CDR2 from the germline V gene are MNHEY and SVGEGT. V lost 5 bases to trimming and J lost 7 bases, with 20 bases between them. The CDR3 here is CASSQQNGLTAGYTF. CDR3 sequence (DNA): TGTGCCAGCAGTCAACAGAACGGTTTGACCGCTGGCTACACCTTC.

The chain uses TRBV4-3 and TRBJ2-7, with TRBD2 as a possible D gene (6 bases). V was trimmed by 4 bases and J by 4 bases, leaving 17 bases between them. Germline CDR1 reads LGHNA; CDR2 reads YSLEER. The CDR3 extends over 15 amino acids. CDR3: CASSPDTGVRYEQYF. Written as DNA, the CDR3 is TGCGCCAGCAGCCCCGATACGGGAGTGCGGTACGAGCAGTACTTC.

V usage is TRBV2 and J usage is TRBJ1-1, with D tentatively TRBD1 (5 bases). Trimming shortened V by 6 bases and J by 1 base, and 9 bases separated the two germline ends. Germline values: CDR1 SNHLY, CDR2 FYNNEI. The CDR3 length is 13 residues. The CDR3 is CASRPDTNTEAFF. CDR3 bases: TGTGCCAGCAGACCGGACACGAACACTGAAGCTTTCTTT. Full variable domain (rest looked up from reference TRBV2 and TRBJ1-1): EPEVTQTPSHQVTQMGQEVILRCVPISNHLYFYWYRQILGQKVEFLVSFYNNEISEKSEIFDDQFSVERPDGSNFTLKIRSTKLEDSAMYFCASRPDTNTEAFFGQGTRLTVV.